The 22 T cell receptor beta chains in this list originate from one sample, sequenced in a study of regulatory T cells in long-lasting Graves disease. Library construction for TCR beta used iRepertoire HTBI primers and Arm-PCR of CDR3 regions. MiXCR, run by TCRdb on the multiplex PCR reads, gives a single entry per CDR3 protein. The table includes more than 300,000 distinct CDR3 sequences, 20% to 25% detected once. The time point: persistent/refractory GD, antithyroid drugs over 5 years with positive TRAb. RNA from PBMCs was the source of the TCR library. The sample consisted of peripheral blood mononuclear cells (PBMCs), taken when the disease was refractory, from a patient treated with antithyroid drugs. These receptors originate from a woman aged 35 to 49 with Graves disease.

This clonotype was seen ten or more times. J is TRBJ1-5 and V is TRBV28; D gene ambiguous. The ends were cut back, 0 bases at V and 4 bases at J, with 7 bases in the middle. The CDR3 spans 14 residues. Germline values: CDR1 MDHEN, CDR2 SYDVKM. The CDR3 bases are TGTGCCAGCAGTTTATGGGGAGGTAATCAGCCCCAGCATTTT. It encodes CASSLWGGNQPQHF.

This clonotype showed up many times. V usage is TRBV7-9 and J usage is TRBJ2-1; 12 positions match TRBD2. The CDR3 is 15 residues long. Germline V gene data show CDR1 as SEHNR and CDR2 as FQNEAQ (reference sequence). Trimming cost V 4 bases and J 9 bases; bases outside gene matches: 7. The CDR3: CASSSRLAGESEQFF. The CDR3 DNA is TGTGCCAGCAGCTCAAGACTAGCGGGAGAGAGTGAGCAGTTCTTC.

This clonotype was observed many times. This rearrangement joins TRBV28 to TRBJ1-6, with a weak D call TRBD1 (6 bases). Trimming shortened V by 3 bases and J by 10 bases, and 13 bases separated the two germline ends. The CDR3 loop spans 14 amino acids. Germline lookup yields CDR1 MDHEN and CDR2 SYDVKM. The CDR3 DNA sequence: TGTGCCAGCAGTTTTGTCAGGGGACGATCACCCCTCCACTTT. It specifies CASSFVRGRSPLHF.

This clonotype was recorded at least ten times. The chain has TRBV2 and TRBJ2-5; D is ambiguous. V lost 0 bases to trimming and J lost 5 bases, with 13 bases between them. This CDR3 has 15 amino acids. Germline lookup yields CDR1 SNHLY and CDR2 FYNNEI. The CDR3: CASSEARSILETQYF. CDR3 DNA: TGTGCCAGCAGTGAAGCGCGGTCAATACTGGAGACCCAGTACTTC.

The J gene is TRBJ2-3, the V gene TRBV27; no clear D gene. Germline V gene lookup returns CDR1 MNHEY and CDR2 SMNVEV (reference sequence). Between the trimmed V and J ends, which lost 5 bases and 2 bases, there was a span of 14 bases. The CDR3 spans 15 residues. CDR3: CASSPFGPITDTQYF. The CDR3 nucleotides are TGTGCCAGCAGTCCTTTCGGACCGATCACAGATACGCAGTATTTT.

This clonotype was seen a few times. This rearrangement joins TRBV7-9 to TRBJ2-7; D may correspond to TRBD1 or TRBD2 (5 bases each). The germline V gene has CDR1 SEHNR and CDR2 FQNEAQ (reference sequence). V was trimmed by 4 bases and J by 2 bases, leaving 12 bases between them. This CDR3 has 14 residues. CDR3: CASSSGGQTYEQYF. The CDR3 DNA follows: TGTGCCAGCAGCTCTGGAGGACAAACCTACGAGCAGTACTTC.

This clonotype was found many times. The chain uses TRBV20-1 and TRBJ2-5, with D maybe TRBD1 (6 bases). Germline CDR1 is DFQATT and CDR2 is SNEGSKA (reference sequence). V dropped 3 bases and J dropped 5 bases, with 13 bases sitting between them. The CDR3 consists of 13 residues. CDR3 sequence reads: CSASFQGTETQYF. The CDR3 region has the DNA TGCAGTGCTAGTTTTCAGGGGACGGAGACCCAGTACTTC.

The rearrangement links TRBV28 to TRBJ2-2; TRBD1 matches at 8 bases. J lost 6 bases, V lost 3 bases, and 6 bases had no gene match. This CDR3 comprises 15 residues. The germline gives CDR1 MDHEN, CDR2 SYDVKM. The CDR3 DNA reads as TGTGCCAGCAGTTTGGGACAGGATTTATCCGGGGAGCTGTTTTTT. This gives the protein CASSLGQDLSGELFF.

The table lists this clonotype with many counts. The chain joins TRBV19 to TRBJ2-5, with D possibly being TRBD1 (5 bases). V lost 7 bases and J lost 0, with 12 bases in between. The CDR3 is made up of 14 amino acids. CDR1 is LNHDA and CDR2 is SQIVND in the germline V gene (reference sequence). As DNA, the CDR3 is TGTGCCAGTAACCCTACAGGTTACCAAGAGACCCAGTACTTC. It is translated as CASNPTGYQETQYF.

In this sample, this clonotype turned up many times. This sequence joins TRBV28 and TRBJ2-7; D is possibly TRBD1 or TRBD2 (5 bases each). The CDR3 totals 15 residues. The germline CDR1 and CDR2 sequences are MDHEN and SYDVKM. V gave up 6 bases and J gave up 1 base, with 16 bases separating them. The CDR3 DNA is TGTGCCAGCAGCTTCGGAAGGGGAGCGTCCTACGAGCAGTACTTC. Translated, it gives CASSFGRGASYEQYF.

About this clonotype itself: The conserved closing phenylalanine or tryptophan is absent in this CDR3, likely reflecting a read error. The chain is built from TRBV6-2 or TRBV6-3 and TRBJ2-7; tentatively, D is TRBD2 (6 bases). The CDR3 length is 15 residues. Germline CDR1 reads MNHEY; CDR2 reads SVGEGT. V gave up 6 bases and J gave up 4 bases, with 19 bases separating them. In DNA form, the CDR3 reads TGTGCCAGCAGGTCGGGGACTCCCCTCTTATACGAGCAGTACCTC. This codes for CASRSGTPLLYEQYL.

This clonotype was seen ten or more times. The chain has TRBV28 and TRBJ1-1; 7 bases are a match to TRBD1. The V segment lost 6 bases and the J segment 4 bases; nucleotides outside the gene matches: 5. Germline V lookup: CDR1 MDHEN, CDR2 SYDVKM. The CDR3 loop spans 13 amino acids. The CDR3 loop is CASRRRGSTEAFF. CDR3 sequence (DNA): TGTGCCAGCAGGCGCAGGGGGAGCACTGAAGCTTTCTTT.

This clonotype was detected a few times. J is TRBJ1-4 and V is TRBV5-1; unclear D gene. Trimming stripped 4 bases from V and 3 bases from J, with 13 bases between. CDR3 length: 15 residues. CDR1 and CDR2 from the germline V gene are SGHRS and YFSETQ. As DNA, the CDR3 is TGCGCCAGCAGCGCGAACAGAGCGGCTAATGAAAAACTGTTTTTT. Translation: CASSANRAANEKLFF.

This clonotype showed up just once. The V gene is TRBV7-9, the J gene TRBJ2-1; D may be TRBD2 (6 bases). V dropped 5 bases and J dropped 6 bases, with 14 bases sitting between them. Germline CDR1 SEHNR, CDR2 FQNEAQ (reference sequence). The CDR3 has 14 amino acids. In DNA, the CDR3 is TGTGCCAGCAGCACGGGACTCCTAGGCAATGAGCAGTTCTTC. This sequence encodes CASSTGLLGNEQFF.

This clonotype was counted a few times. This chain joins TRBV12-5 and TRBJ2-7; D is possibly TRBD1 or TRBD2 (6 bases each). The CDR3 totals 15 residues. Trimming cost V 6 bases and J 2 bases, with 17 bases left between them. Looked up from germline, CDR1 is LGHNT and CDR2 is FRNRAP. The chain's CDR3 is CASGWGGGTTYEQYF. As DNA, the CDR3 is TGTGCTAGTGGCTGGGGTGGGGGGACAACCTACGAGCAGTACTTC.

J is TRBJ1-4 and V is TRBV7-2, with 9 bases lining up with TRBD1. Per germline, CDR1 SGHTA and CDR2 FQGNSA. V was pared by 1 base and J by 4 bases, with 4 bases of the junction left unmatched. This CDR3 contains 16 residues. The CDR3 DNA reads TGTGCCAGCAGCTTAGACAGGGGGCCAGATAATGAAAAACTGTTTTTT. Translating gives CASSLDRGPDNEKLFF. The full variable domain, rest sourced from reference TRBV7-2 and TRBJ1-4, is GAGVSQSPSNKVTEKGKDVELRCDPISGHTALYWYRQSLGQGLEFLIYFQGNSAPDKSGLPSDRFSAERTGGSVSTLTIQRTQQEDSAVYLCASSLDRGPDNEKLFFGSGTQLSVL.

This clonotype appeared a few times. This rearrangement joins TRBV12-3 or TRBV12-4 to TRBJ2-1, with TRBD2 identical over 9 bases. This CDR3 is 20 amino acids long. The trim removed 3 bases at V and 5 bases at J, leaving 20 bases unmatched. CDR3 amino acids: CASSFAYGGSGSSVDNEQFF. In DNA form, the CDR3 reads TGTGCCAGCAGTTTCGCCTATGGGGGTAGCGGGAGTTCTGTCGACAATGAGCAGTTCTTC.

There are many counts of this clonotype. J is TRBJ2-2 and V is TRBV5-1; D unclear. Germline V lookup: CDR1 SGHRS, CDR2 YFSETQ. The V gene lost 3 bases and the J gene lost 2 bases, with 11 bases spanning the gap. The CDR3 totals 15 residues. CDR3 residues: CASSWYGTNTGELFF. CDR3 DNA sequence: TGCGCCAGCAGCTGGTACGGAACAAACACCGGGGAGCTGTTTTTT.

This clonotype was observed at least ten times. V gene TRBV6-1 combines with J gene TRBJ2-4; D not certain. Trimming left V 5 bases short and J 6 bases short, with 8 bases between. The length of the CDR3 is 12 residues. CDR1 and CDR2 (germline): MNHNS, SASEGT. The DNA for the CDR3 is TGTGCCAGCAGTAACCACATAAACATTCAGTACTTC. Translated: CASSNHINIQYF.

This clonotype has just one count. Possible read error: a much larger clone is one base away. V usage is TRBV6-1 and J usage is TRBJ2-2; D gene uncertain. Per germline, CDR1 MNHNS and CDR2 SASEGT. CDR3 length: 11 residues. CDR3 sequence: CTSSGAGELFF. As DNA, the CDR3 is TGTACCAGCAGTGGGGCCGGGGAGCTGTTTTTT.

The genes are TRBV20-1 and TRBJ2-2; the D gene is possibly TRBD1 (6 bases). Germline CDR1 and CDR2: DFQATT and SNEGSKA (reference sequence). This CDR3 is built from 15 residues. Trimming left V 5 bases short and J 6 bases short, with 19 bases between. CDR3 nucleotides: TGCAGTGCTCCTTGGGACAAGTCGGATGCCGGGGAGCTGTTTTTT. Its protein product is CSAPWDKSDAGELFF.

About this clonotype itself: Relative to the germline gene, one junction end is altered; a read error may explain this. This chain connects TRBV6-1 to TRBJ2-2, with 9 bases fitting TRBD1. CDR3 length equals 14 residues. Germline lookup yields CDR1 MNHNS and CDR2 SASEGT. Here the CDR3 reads CASSEGGTGISLFF. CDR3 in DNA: TGTGCCAGCAGCGAAGGTGGGACAGGGATCTCGCTGTTTTTT.